Below, 15 T cell receptor beta chains from the same sample are listed, as sequenced in a study of blood T cell repertoires in COVID-19. Using immunoSEQ multiplex PCR, the repertoire was profiled, and TCRdb retains in-frame clones only, with some absent. The sample has about 99,000 clones, about four fifths seen once. Sequencing used peripheral blood. Receptors were obtained from a woman older than 75 with active or convalescent COVID-19.

V and J are TRBV6-5 and TRBJ1-1; 8 bases align to TRBD1. After removal of 5 bases from V and 13 bases from J, the junction contained 12 bases not matched to a gene. Germline assignment: CDR1 MNHEY and CDR2 SVGAGI. The length of the CDR3 is 13 residues. CDR3 nucleotide sequence: TGTGCCAGCAGTCCCCTGGACAGGGAGGTTAGTTTCTTT. This encodes CASSPLDREVSFF.

The CDR3 here is CASSIGGQPNQPQHF. CDR3 DNA: TGTGCCAGTAGTATAGGGGGACAGCCGAATCAGCCCCAGCATTTT. The V call is TRBV19, the J call TRBJ1-5; 7 bases align to TRBD1. Germline V gene sequence: CDR1 LNHDA, CDR2 SQIVND (reference sequence). The trim removed 1 base at V and 4 bases at J, leaving 4 bases unmatched. The CDR3 spans 15 residues.

In DNA, the CDR3 is TGTGCCAGCAGCTCCCCAGGCACAGAAGAGACCCAGTACTTC. Residues: CASSSPGTEETQYF. This chain joins TRBV5-4 and TRBJ2-5; D gene uncertain. V was cut by 3 bases and J by 3 bases, with 12 bases left in between. The length of the CDR3 is 14 residues. Looked up from germline, CDR1 is SGHNT and CDR2 is YYREEE (reference sequence).

The chain uses TRBV5-1 and TRBJ2-7, with D perhaps matching TRBD1 (5 bases). Between the trimmed V and J ends, which lost 1 base and 6 bases, there was a span of 17 bases. Per germline, CDR1 SGHRS and CDR2 YFSETQ. The CDR3 extends over 15 amino acids. CDR3 sequence reads: CASSLRAEGTGEQYF. The CDR3 nucleotides are TGCGCCAGCAGCTTGCGGGCGGAAGGAACAGGCGAGCAGTACTTC.

The chain combines TRBV6-5 with TRBJ1-2; no clear D. This CDR3 has 10 residues. Germline V CDR1 and CDR2: MNHEY, SVGAGI. Trimming cost V 11 bases and J 3 bases, with 7 bases left between them. DNA for the CDR3: TGTGCCTTCGGGGACTATGGCTACACCTTC. Its protein is CAFGDYGYTF.

This clone was observed a handful of times. The V call is TRBV19, the J call TRBJ2-7; maybe TRBD2 (6 bases). The CDR3 runs to 15 residues. Germline-derived CDR1 and CDR2 are LNHDA and SQIVND (reference sequence). The V end lost 9 bases, the J end lost 6 bases, and 24 bases lay between the germline ends. The CDR3 DNA follows: TGTGCCAGCAGTCCCGACGTGAGGCCAGCGGGCGAGCAGTACTTC. Residues: CASSPDVRPAGEQYF.

The genes are TRBV5-8 and TRBJ2-3, with TRBD2 matching 10 bases. CDR3 length: 15 amino acids. The germline V gene encodes CDR1 SGHTS and CDR2 YDEGEE. V shed 5 bases, J shed 2 bases, and the junction held 5 bases outside the gene matches. Here the CDR3 DNA reads TGTGCCAGCAGAGAGCGGGGGGGACACACAGATACGCAGTATTTT. Amino acid sequence: CASRERGGHTDTQYF.

The chain is built from TRBV29-1 and TRBJ2-5; 8 nucleotides line up with TRBD2. Germline lookup yields CDR1 SQVTM and CDR2 ANQGSEA. V lost 3 bases and J lost 12; bases outside the gene matches: 21. There are 16 residues in the CDR3. The DNA of the CDR3 is TGCAGCGTTGACCACGGGAGGGTAGCGGGCTCGGGGGCTAAGTACTTC. Its translation: CSVDHGRVAGSGAKYF.

The V gene is TRBV4-1, the J gene TRBJ1-5; no clear D gene. The V gene lost 0 bases and the J gene lost 5 bases, with 11 bases spanning the gap. In germline, CDR1 is MGHRA, CDR2 YSYEKL. CDR3 length equals 15 residues. CDR3 nucleotide sequence: TGCGCCAGCAGCCAAGAAGGTGGAGTTTATCAGCCCCAGCATTTT. Its protein product is CASSQEGGVYQPQHF.

The chain joins TRBV19 to TRBJ2-1; D might be TRBD2 (6 bases). The length of the CDR3 is 13 residues. V lost 8 bases and J 4 bases, leaving 12 bases between the germline ends. Germline CDR1 and CDR2: LNHDA and SQIVND (reference sequence). This chain's CDR3 is CASSGVIYNEQFF. CDR3 nucleotides: TGTGCCAGTTCGGGGGTGATATACAATGAGCAGTTCTTC.

The V gene is TRBV4-3, the J gene TRBJ1-2, with TRBD1 matching over 8 bases. V was clipped by 1 base and J by 3 bases; unmatched bases: 7. Germline assignment: CDR1 LGHNA and CDR2 YSLEER. This CDR3 is built from 16 residues. CDR3 in DNA: TGCGCCAGCAGCCAAGCTGGACAGGGCGGCGACTATGGCTACACCTTC. As protein: CASSQAGQGGDYGYTF.

The chain uses TRBV30 and TRBJ1-6; no firm D call. The CDR3 runs to 14 residues. Germline CDR1 GTSNPN, CDR2 SVGIG (reference sequence). V gave up 0 bases and J gave up 11 bases, with 14 bases separating them. CDR3 amino acids: CAWSVVAALPPLHF. The CDR3 nucleotides are TGTGCCTGGAGTGTCGTGGCGGCCCTCCCACCCCTCCACTTT.

The chain joins TRBV11-2 to TRBJ1-4; the D gene is possibly TRBD1 (5 bases). The CDR3 extends over 15 amino acids. Germline loops: CDR1 SGHAT, CDR2 FQNNGV. Trimming removed 1 base at V and 8 bases at J, with 14 bases between. The CDR3, as DNA: TGTGCCAGCAGCTTAGGGGGGGTTCGGGAAGAAAAACTGTTTTTT. It codes for CASSLGGVREEKLFF. The full variable domain, rest sourced from reference TRBV11-2 and TRBJ1-4, is EAGVAQSPRYKIIEKRQSVAFWCNPISGHATLYWYQQILGQGPKLLIQFQNNGVVDDSQLPKDRFSAERLKGVDSTLKIQPAKLEDSAVYLCASSLGGVREEKLFFGSGTQLSVL.

The rearrangement uses TRBV28 and TRBJ1-6; unclear D gene. The CDR3 extends over 14 amino acids. The ends were cut back, 7 bases at V and 6 bases at J, with 13 bases in the middle. From germline, CDR1 is MDHEN and CDR2 SYDVKM. CDR3 loop: CASTPTVVNSPLHF. In nucleotides, the CDR3 is TGTGCCAGCACCCCGACTGTAGTTAATTCACCCCTCCACTTT.

The chain couples TRBV5-4 to TRBJ2-2; D possibly corresponds to TRBD1 (5 bases). CDR1 and CDR2 (germline): SGHNT, YYREEE (reference sequence). CDR3 size: 12 residues. V dropped 4 bases and J dropped 7 bases, with 8 bases sitting between them. CDR3 residues: CASSPGIGELFF. CDR3 coding DNA: TGTGCCAGCAGCCCAGGGATCGGGGAGCTGTTTTTT.